Listed below are T cell receptor beta chains from one sample, sequenced in a study of cytomegalovirus exposure and HLA in healthy donors. Method: immunoSEQ multiplex PCR; TCRdb's copy keeps in-frame clones and lacks some. The sample comprises some 210,000 clones, around 90% of which are singletons, and roughly 2% rests with the top ten. Sequencing input: PBMCs. Receptor source: a woman younger than 30 in good health and CMV-seropositive. Each CDR3 is given without its conserved first and last residue.

j_call v_call cdr3_length cdr3_aa
TRBJ1-1 TRBV2 9 ASSEWALAF
TRBJ1-1 TRBV18 12 ASSPAGRITEAF
TRBJ2-7 TRBV27 13 ASSSHLDRGLEQY
TRBJ2-1 TRBV28 15 ASSLSGLGPSHNEQF
TRBJ2-1 TRBV28 12 ASSLLGNSDEQF
TRBJ1-1 TRBV6-1 12 ATEIVRVGTEAF
TRBJ2-1 TRBV7-9 17 ASSSPTSGRSKSYNEQF
TRBJ2-3 TRBV7-9 14 ASSSLTAGGADTQY
TRBJ2-2 TRBV28 16 ASSSGQGKSTVTGELF
TRBJ1-2 TRBV6-6 14 ASSYGTSPEGYGYT
TRBJ2-7 TRBV28 14 ASQNSGTGISYEQY
TRBJ2-7 TRBV30 10 AWSQDSYEQY
TRBJ1-2 TRBV11-2 12 ASRDHGTRAGYT
TRBJ2-3 TRBV6-4 12 ASSEYGGTDTQY
TRBJ2-1 TRBV7-3 14 ATQPTSGRAYNEQF
TRBJ2-3 TRBV10-3 15 AAQGGSGQGKVDTQY
TRBJ2-3 TRBV11-2 17 ASSSGTGASGSRADTQY
TRBJ1-4 TRBV28 13 ASSTLGAMDEKLF
TRBJ1-5 TRBV7-6 12 ASSLNPNNQPQH
TRBJ1-5 TRBV5-5 14 ASSPAGGDNNQPQH
TRBJ1-1 TRBV27 11 ASSLSRYTEAF
TRBJ1-1 TRBV9 13 ASTADGEMNTEAF
TRBJ2-5 TRBV10-1 13 ASSAGLAGEETQY
TRBJ1-1 TRBV4-1 12 ASSHGRGVTEAF
TRBJ2-7 TRBV11-2 13 ASSPGLAGYYEQY
TRBJ2-7 TRBV6-1 13 ASSELAGGSYEQY
TRBJ2-5 TRBV2 11 ASVWWREETQY
TRBJ2-3 TRBV6-6 11 TAGGSSTDTQY
TRBJ2-1 TRBV5-1 14 ASTLTGGRLYNEQF
TRBJ2-7 TRBV9 13 ASSVGTGVSYEQY
TRBJ2-3 TRBV7-8 13 ASSLGGRVTDTQY
TRBJ2-1 TRBV6-5 12 ASSYPAGGTEQF
TRBJ2-3 TRBV5-1 14 ASSYRPSGSTDTQY
TRBJ1-4 TRBV5-1 13 ASSWLGQANEKLF
TRBJ2-4 TRBV5-1 12 ASSRRGGENIQY
TRBJ2-3 TRBV6-1 12 ASSPDRGMDTQY
TRBJ2-7 TRBV2 11 ATRRDTSYEQY
TRBJ2-3 TRBV5-1 13 ASSQAVAVEDTQY
TRBJ1-2 TRBV29-1 12 SVDEARANYGYT
TRBJ2-7 TRBV28 12 ASSTLGGSHEQY
TRBJ1-5 TRBV28 14 ASSFDRRYSNQPQH
TRBJ2-7 TRBV11-2 10 ASSPPSYEQY
TRBJ2-1 TRBV25-1 8 ASGAGEQF
TRBJ2-1 TRBV28 12 ASSFGNSYNEQF
TRBJ1-2 TRBV6-1 12 ASSAWGGGRGYT
TRBJ2-2 TRBV6-5 11 ASREGGPGELF
TRBJ1-2 TRBV18 13 ASSQTTGFNYGYT
TRBJ2-7 TRBV19 14 ASSAGGDFSSYEQY
TRBJ2-2 TRBV27 12 ASSSGANTGELF
TRBJ2-1 TRBV9 13 ASSVGAGVYNEQF
TRBJ2-7 TRBV10-3 11 AITSGQGGEQY
TRBJ1-4 TRBV18 16 ASSPFPGQGARSEKLF
TRBJ2-7 TRBV7-2 10 ASSLALAQQY
TRBJ2-3 TRBV4-1 14 ASSRTSGRYADTQY
TRBJ2-7 TRBV5-4 13 ASSLTSGNSYEQY
TRBJ2-7 TRBV27 15 ASSLSGLDRFTYEQY
TRBJ1-1 TRBV5-1 12 ASREQSSDTEAF
TRBJ2-7 TRBV27 11 ASSPQGGDEQY
TRBJ2-7 TRBV4-2 13 ASSQMGQGAYEQY